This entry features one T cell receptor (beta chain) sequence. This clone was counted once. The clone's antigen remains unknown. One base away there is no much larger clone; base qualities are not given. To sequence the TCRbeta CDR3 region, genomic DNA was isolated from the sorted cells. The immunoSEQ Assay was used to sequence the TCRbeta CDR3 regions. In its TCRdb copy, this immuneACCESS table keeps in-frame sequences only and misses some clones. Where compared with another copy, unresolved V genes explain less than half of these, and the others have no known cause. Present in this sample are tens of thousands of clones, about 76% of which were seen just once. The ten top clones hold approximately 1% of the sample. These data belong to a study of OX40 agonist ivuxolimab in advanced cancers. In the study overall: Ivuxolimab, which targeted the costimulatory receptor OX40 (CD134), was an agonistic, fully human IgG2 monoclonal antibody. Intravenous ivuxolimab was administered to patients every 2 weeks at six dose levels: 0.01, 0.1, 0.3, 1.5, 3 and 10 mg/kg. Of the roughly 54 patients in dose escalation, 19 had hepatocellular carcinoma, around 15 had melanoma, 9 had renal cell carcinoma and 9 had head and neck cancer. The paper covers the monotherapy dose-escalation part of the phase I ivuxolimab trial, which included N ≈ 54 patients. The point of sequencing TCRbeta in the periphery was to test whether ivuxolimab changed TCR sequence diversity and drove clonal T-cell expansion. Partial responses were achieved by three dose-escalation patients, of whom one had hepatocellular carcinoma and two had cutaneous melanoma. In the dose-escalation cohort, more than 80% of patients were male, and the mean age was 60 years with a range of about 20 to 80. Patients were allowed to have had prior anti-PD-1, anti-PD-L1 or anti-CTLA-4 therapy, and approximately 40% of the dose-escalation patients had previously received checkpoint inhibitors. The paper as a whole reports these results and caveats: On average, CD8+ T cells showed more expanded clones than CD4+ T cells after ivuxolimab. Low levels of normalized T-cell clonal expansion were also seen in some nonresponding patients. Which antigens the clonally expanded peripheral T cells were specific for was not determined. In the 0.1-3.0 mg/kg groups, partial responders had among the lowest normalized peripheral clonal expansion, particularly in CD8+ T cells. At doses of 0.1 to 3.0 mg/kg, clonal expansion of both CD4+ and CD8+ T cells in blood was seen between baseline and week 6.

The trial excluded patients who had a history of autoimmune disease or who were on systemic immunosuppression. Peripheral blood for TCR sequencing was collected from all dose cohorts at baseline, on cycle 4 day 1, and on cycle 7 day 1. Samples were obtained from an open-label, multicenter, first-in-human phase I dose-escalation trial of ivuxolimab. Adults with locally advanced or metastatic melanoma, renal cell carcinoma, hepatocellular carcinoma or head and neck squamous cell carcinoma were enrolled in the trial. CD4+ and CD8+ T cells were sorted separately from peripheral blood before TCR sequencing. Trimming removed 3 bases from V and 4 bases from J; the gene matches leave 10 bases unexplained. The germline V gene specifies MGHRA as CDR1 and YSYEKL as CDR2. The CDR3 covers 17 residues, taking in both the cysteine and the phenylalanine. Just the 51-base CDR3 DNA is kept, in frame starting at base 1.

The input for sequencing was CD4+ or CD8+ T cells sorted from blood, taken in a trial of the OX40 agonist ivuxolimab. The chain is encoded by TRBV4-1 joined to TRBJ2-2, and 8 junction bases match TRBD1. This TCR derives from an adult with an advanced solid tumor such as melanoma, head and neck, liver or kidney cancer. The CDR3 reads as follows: CASSQMGQGARTGELFF. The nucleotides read TGCGCCAGCAGCCAGATGGGTCAGGGGGCCCGCACCGGGGAGCTGTTTTTT.